The rows below give T cell receptor beta chains drawn from one sample of a study of tumor-infiltrating lymphocytes in primary liver carcinoma. TCRdb used MiXCR to reprocess the multiplex PCR reads, holding one entry per CDR3 protein. The data show hundreds of thousands of distinct CDR3 sequences, 50% to 70% seen once. Sequenced sample: peripheral blood. The receptors originated from a middle-aged man with primary liver carcinoma and hepatitis B virus infection. CDR3s include the opening cysteine and the closing phenylalanine or tryptophan. The order of the fields is V gene, clone size, CDR3 protein. For some rows the clone size is stated as once, few or many, or as a class when expanded; others skip it.

TRBV12-3/TRBV12-4 | - | CASSRTSGRGGTQYF
TRBV5-1 | - | CASSLVKTGESTNTQYF
TRBV6-1 | - | CASIPRRGAEKLLF
TRBV6-2/TRBV6-3 | many | CASSTPLAGVVETQYF
TRBV4-2 | - | CASSQSAGEGGYTF
TRBV24-1 | - | CATSDFGRGGYGYTF
TRBV10-3 | - | CATAGQTNTEALF
TRBV6-4 | - | CASSKGLAGAINEQFF
TRBV11-2 | - | CASSPLSSGRTRGYEQYF
TRBV11-2 | - | CASSSGTSGGPQEHFF
TRBV10-3 | few | CAISAPATDTQYF
TRBV30 | - | CASNIGNSPLHF
TRBV11-1 | - | CASSSHVGFEQYF
TRBV6-2/TRBV6-3 | - | CASSYSTFRTSGRMGEQSF
TRBV10-1 | many | CASSEGGGEQYF
TRBV5-6 | - | CASSDSRGNYYEQYF
TRBV4-2 | - | CTSSQGRASYTEAFF
TRBV11-2 | - | CASSVYTNTGELFF
TRBV28 | - | CASSLIGLVNTGVLNEKLFF
TRBV5-6 | - | CASSFTGGASNEKLFF
TRBV12-3/TRBV12-4 | few | CASSGGSTQETQYF
TRBV6-5 | - | CASSCSGEQYF
TRBV5-1 | - | CASSFPGEDTQYF
TRBV28 | few | CASNLPQGSYEQYF
TRBV12-3/TRBV12-4 | - | CASSRLAGNTGELFF
TRBV7-9 | - | CASSLSGRTEQYF
TRBV12-3/TRBV12-4 | - | CASSFPTTCSRGCEQYF
TRBV4-1 | many | CASSQEAARNEKLFF